This T cell receptor (beta chain) was recovered during a study of cytomegalovirus exposure and HLA in healthy donors. Study observations and caveats: One later analysis, an examination of the 120 validation repertoires, found that first-cohort TCR clusters tended to co-occur in them. The study listed approximately 170 cytomegalovirus-associated TCR beta chains.

Only in-frame clones appear in the TCRdb table, and some are missing; sequencing was by immunoSEQ multiplex PCR. The table shows under 300,000 clones, with roughly 86% occurring only once. CDR3 size: 17 residues. Germline CDR1 is LNHDA and CDR2 is SQIVND (reference sequence). Deletions cut 3 bases from V and 4 bases from J, with 19 bases between. For this clone: Its specificity is unknown.

This sequence originates from a woman in her twenties or thirties in good health and CMV-seropositive. The chain carries TRBV19 and TRBJ2-1, with D possibly being TRBD2 (6 bases). Sequencing was carried out using PBMCs. In DNA form, the CDR3 reads TGTGCCAGTAGTATTGGGGCGGGGTTCCGCGCTTACAATGAGCAGTTCTTC. It translates to CASSIGAGFRAYNEQFF.